A selection of T cell receptor beta chains follows, all from one sample in a study of post-analysis software for immune sequencing data. MiXCR, applied by TCRdb to the PCR reads, yields one record per CDR3 protein. The sample includes some 690,000 distinct CDR3 sequences, roughly 27% of them seen just once. Sequencing was done on a sample of blood. These TCRs come from a girl aged 5 to 17 with multiple sclerosis. The CDR3 runs from the conserved cysteine through the conserved F or W. The D gene is left open where the match is weak. Clone size is stated in some rows and not others, as once, few, many or a class when expanded.

j_call d_call clone_size v_call cdr3_aa cdr3_nt
TRBJ2-4 - - TRBV7-9 CASSSAPGYKNIQYF TGTGCCAGCAGCTCTGCCCCGGGGTACAAAAACATTCAGTACTTC
TRBJ1-6 TRBD1 few TRBV10-3 CAISESGQGGSPLHF TGTGCCATCAGTGAGTCGGGACAGGGTGGTTCACCCCTCCACTTT
TRBJ2-7 - - TRBV19 CATRSKGVPYEQYF TGTGCCACCAGATCGAAGGGGGTACCCTACGAGCAGTACTTC
TRBJ2-1 TRBD2 - TRBV20-1 CSARGVLAGGDEQFF TGCAGTGCTAGGGGGGTTTTAGCGGGAGGGGATGAGCAGTTCTTC
TRBJ2-7 - many TRBV4-3 CASSQEARGYEQYF TGCGCCAGCAGCCAAGAAGCCCGGGGCTACGAGCAGTACTTC
TRBJ2-1 TRBD2 many TRBV20-1 CSARGPSGSPVDEQFF TGCAGTGCTAGGGGCCCTAGCGGGAGCCCGGTGGATGAGCAGTTCTTC
TRBJ2-7 TRBD1 - TRBV7-9 CASVSGTGFLEQYF TGTGCCAGCGTTTCCGGGACAGGGTTTCTCGAGCAGTACTTC
TRBJ2-7 TRBD2 - TRBV29-1 CSGGGTRGGEQYF TGCAGCGGGGGGGGGACGAGGGGTGGAGAGCAGTACTTC
TRBJ1-5 - - TRBV2 CASSDERNQPQHF TGTGCCAGCAGTGACGAGCGCAATCAGCCCCAGCATTTT
TRBJ2-7 - few TRBV7-2 CASSEHTCYEQYF TGTGCCAGCAGCGAGCATACTTGCTACGAGCAGTACTTC
TRBJ2-6 - - TRBV27 CASSLAGAVSGANVLTF TGTGCCAGCAGTTTAGCGGGGGCGGTTTCTGGGGCCAACGTCCTGACTTTC
TRBJ2-7 - few TRBV7-2 CASSSPNWARSYEQYF TGTGCCAGCAGCTCACCTAATTGGGCAAGGTCCTACGAGCAGTACTTC
TRBJ1-2 - - TRBV5-6 CASSPTGAYGDTF TGTGCCAGCAGCCCCACTGGGGCCTATGGCGACACCTTC
TRBJ2-3 - - TRBV28 CASSWGHRSTDTQYF TGTGCCAGCAGTTGGGGACACAGAAGCACAGATACGCAGTATTTT
TRBJ2-3 TRBD1 - TRBV29-1 CSVVQGGKDTQYF TGCAGCGTTGTACAGGGGGGAAAAGATACGCAGTATTTT
TRBJ2-7 TRBD2 - TRBV28 CASSLGLAGTEQYF TGTGCCAGCAGCCTGGGACTAGCGGGGACCGAGCAGTACTTC
TRBJ2-7 TRBD1 many TRBV12-3/TRBV12-4 CASSWGTGPLEQYF TGTGCCAGCAGTTGGGGGACAGGGCCGCTCGAGCAGTACTTC
TRBJ1-2 - - TRBV7-9 CASSLDFGQNLYGYTF TGTGCCAGCAGCTTAGATTTCGGACAGAACCTTTATGGCTACACCTTC
TRBJ2-5 - - TRBV20-1 CSARAGGPGETQYF TGCAGTGCTAGGGCAGGGGGGCCGGGAGAGACCCAGTACTTC
TRBJ1-2 TRBD1 - TRBV9 CASRTRTGMRGYTF TGTGCCAGCAGAACCAGGACAGGAATGCGGGGCTACACCTTC
TRBJ1-1 - - TRBV7-9 CASNALEAFF TGTGCCAGCAACGCACTTGAAGCTTTCTTT
TRBJ1-2 TRBD1 - TRBV29-1 CSVATGVYYGYTF TGCAGCGTTGCAACAGGGGTGTATTATGGCTACACCTTC
TRBJ2-1 TRBD1 few TRBV28 CASSLVGRGPFF TGTGCCAGCAGTTTAGTCGGCAGGGGGCCGTTCTTC
TRBJ1-6 - few TRBV28 CASNPAWGSPPHF TGTGCCAGCAACCCAGCGTGGGGTTCACCCCCCCACTTT
TRBJ2-2 - - TRBV3-1 CASSQVGAAGELFF TGTGCCAGCAGCCAAGTTGGAGCGGCCGGGGAGCTGTTTTTT
TRBJ2-5 - few TRBV4-1 CASKEVGRKETQYF TGCGCCAGCAAGGAAGTAGGGCGGAAAGAGACCCAGTACTTC
TRBJ1-3 - - TRBV7-2 CASSFTVSSGNTIYF TGTGCCAGCAGCTTTACGGTTAGCTCTGGAAACACCATATATTTT
TRBJ2-7 TRBD2 many TRBV6-5 CASRTLSVPGGNEQYF TGTGCCAGCAGAACCCTCAGCGTACCCGGGGGGAACGAGCAGTACTTC
TRBJ2-3 TRBD2 - TRBV12-3/TRBV12-4 CASSLAEGPGGSTDTRYF TGTGCCAGCAGTTTGGCCGAGGGTCCGGGGGGAAGCACAGATACGCGGTATTTT
TRBJ2-3 - few TRBV20-1 CSASSDPLRTDTQYF TGCAGTGCTAGTTCGGATCCCCTCCGCACAGATACGCAGTATTTT
TRBJ2-1 - few TRBV24-1 CATSDPGGGQAIRRQFF TGTGCCACCAGTGATCCCGGCGGGGGACAGGCCATTCGTCGGCAGTTCTTC
TRBJ2-1 - - TRBV7-3 CASGGAPLNEQFF TGTGCTAGTGGGGGGGCGCCTCTCAATGAGCAGTTCTTC
TRBJ2-1 TRBD2 - TRBV29-1 CSVGGGSGFSYNGQFF TGCAGCGTTGGGGGGGGTAGCGGGTTCTCCTACAATGGGCAGTTCTTC
TRBJ2-7 - few TRBV27 CASIGAHPTYEQYF TGTGCCAGCATCGGGGCACACCCAACCTACGAGCAGTACTTC
TRBJ2-1 TRBD2 few TRBV4-3 CASSQDRTTSGRAPFF TGCGCCAGCAGCCAAGATAGGACCACTAGCGGGAGGGCCCCGTTCTTC
TRBJ2-7 - - TRBV7-9 CASSSQAGEQYF TGTGCCAGCAGTTCCCAGGCGGGAGAGCAGTACTTC
TRBJ1-4 - few TRBV11-2 CASIPGYGGTNEKLFF TGTGCCAGCATCCCCGGGTATGGGGGAACTAATGAAAAACTGTTTTTT
TRBJ1-2 - - TRBV5-1 CASSRGEGGIRSGYTF TGCGCCAGCAGCCGGGGGGAGGGGGGCATCAGAAGCGGCTACACCTTC
TRBJ1-1 - - TRBV15 CATSETAGNTEAFF TGTGCCACCAGCGAAACGGCAGGGAACACTGAAGCTTTCTTT
TRBJ2-3 TRBD2 - TRBV7-6 CASSPRVSSGGLLEYF TGTGCCAGCAGCCCTAGGGTGTCTAGCGGGGGGTTGCTTGAGTATTTT
TRBJ2-3 - - TRBV10-3 CATKDLSRAQYF TGTGCCACCAAAGACCTGTCGAGGGCGCAGTATTTT
TRBJ2-1 - few TRBV4-1 CASSPRKMNSYNEQFF TGCGCCAGCAGCCCCCGGAAGATGAACAGCTACAATGAGCAGTTCTTC
TRBJ2-5 - - TRBV2 CASDGTRETQYF TGTGCCAGCGATGGGACACGGGAGACCCAGTACTTC
TRBJ2-1 TRBD2 - TRBV9 CASSHNSGRASVEQFF TGTGCCAGCAGCCATAATAGCGGGAGGGCCAGTGTTGAGCAGTTCTTC
TRBJ2-1 - - TRBV5-1 CASSLELGDEQFF TGCGCCAGCAGCTTGGAGCTGGGCGATGAGCAGTTCTTC
TRBJ1-5 - - TRBV6-2/TRBV6-3 CASSYSQRQPQHF TGTGCCAGCAGTTACTCACAGCGACAGCCCCAGCATTTT
TRBJ1-5 TRBD1 few TRBV20-1 CSAIRTGADYSNQPQHF TGCAGTGCTATTCGGACAGGGGCCGATTATAGCAATCAGCCCCAGCATTTT
TRBJ2-4 TRBD1 - TRBV14 CASGTGGGNIQYF TGTGCCAGCGGGACAGGGGGCGGAAACATTCAGTACTTC
TRBJ1-6 - - TRBV12-3/TRBV12-4 CASSFSGRNSPLHF TGTGCCAGCAGTTTTTCAGGGAGGAATTCACCCCTCCACTTT
TRBJ2-3 TRBD2 - TRBV3-1 CASSQIAGGLSDTQYF TGTGCCAGCAGTCAAATAGCGGGAGGGCTATCAGATACGCAGTATTTT
TRBJ2-1 TRBD2 few TRBV5-1 CASRRAGGGNEQFF TGCGCCAGCAGGAGAGCGGGGGGAGGGAATGAGCAGTTCTTC
TRBJ1-4 - - TRBV6-6 CASSYPGGGHEKLFF TGTGCCAGCAGTTACCCCGGGGGGGGCCATGAAAAACTGTTTTTT
TRBJ2-7 TRBD2 - TRBV28 CASSTRTSGYEQYF TGTGCCAGCAGTACACGGACTAGCGGCTACGAGCAGTACTTC
TRBJ2-1 - many TRBV29-1 CSAQTTGSYNEQFF TGCAGCGCCCAGACGACAGGCTCCTACAATGAGCAGTTCTTC
TRBJ2-4 - few TRBV29-1 CSVGSGVQNIQYF TGCAGCGTTGGTTCTGGAGTCCAAAACATTCAGTACTTC
TRBJ2-1 TRBD2 - TRBV10-3 CAISGTSGVARWSEQFF TGTGCCATCAGTGGAACTAGCGGGGTCGCCAGGTGGAGTGAGCAGTTCTTC
TRBJ1-1 - - TRBV3-1 CASSLRDNMNTEAFF TGTGCCAGCAGCCTTCGAGACAACATGAACACTGAAGCTTTCTTT
TRBJ2-2 - few TRBV29-1 CSATKGAGELFF TGCAGCGCAACCAAGGGGGCCGGGGAGCTGTTTTTT